A single TCR beta chain is shown here with its context. The data are from a study of cytomegalovirus exposure and HLA in healthy donors. Study-wide context: Among around 180 million T cells, an earlier analysis found 117 million unique TCR beta sequences.

Both 60 Vbeta primers and 13 Jbeta primers went into the PCR. Clones were sequenced by immunoSEQ multiplex PCR, and TCRdb holds only the in-frame ones, with some missing. The sample lists 85,000 to 95,000 clones; 74% were seen once. This sequence was found in a man aged 25 to 40 in good health and CMV-seropositive. Sequencing input: PBMCs.

Here the CDR3 reads CASSFETGGELFF. Here the CDR3 DNA reads TGTGCCAGCAGCTTTGAAACTGGCGGGGAGCTGTTTTTT. The V and J genes are TRBV5-4 and TRBJ2-2; D gene uncertain. The CDR3 loop spans 13 amino acids. V was clipped by 2 bases and J by 7 bases, with 9 bases between them. Germline values: CDR1 SGHNT, CDR2 YYREEE (reference sequence).